Listed here are 16 T cell receptor beta chains from one sample, sequenced in a study of beta chain features in type 1 diabetes. Study-wide findings and caveats: TCRB CDR3 length was moderately but significantly reduced in all four CD4+ subsets of Type 1 diabetes patients.

Every isolated RNA sample was fully reverse transcribed, so sequencing captured expressed TCRB transcripts. The protocol was immunoSEQ multiplex PCR, while the TCRdb copy is restricted to in-frame clones and leaves out a portion. The repertoire holds 640,000 or so clones, about an eighth seen once, with approximately 0.02% in the top ten. No antigens are known for them. Sequencing was performed on naive CD4+ T cells from blood. The receptors derive from a man aged 18 to 30 with type 1 diabetes.

CDR3 coding DNA: TGTGCCAGCAGTAGCCCCATCTACGAGCAGTACTTC. Its protein is CASSSPIYEQYF. V and J are TRBV6-5 and TRBJ2-7; D is undetermined. The V and J ends lost 5 bases and 3 bases respectively, with 8 bases between them. The germline V gene encodes CDR1 MNHEY and CDR2 SVGAGI. CDR3 length equals 12 residues.

The chain carries TRBV10-3 and TRBJ2-7, with D perhaps matching TRBD1 or TRBD2 (5 bases each). V was trimmed by 10 bases and J by 3 bases, leaving 16 bases between them. In germline, CDR1 is ENHRY, CDR2 SYGVKD. The CDR3 sequence is 13 residues long. The CDR3 sequence is CASGRDGRYEQYF. The CDR3 bases are TGTGCCAGCGGCCGGGACGGGCGCTACGAGCAGTACTTC.

V is TRBV28 and J is TRBJ1-1; tentatively, D is TRBD1 (6 bases). Per the germline V gene, CDR1 is MDHEN and CDR2 is SYDVKM. V was trimmed by 6 bases and J by 7 bases, leaving 12 bases between them. The CDR3 sequence is 12 residues long. The CDR3 region has the DNA TGTGCCAGCAGATCGACAGGCGTTGAAGCTTTCTTT. Residues: CASRSTGVEAFF.

About this clone itself: The sample carries other DNA sequences with the same CDR3. This chain links TRBV30 with TRBJ1-4, with a weak D call TRBD1 (5 bases). V dropped 0 bases and J dropped 4 bases, with 9 bases sitting between them. The CDR3 has 14 amino acids. Germline loops: CDR1 GTSNPN, CDR2 SVGIG (reference sequence). CDR3 nucleotide sequence: TGTGCCTGGAGTGTAGACAGCCTTAATGAAAAACTGTTTTTT. It codes for CAWSVDSLNEKLFF. Together with reference TRBV30 and TRBJ1-4, the CDR3 gives the full variable domain: SQTIHQWPATLVQPVGSPLSLECTVEGTSNPNLYWYRQAAGRGLQLLFYSVGIGQISSEVPQNLSASRPQDRQFILSSKKLLLSDSGFYLCAWSVDSLNEKLFFGSGTQLSVL.

The table lists this clone with a few counts. This chain links TRBV11-2 with TRBJ2-7; unclear D gene. Trimming shortened V by 0 bases and J by 6 bases, and 6 bases separated the two germline ends. CDR3 length: 12 amino acids. In germline, CDR1 is SGHAT, CDR2 FQNNGV. The CDR3 is CASSLDPLEQYF. CDR3 DNA sequence: TGTGCCAGCAGCTTAGATCCCCTCGAGCAGTACTTC.

This chain links TRBV27 with TRBJ2-5; either TRBD1 or TRBD2 may supply D (5 bases each). Looked up from germline, CDR1 is MNHEY and CDR2 is SMNVEV (reference sequence). The length of the CDR3 is 16 residues. Trimming stripped 6 bases from V and 5 bases from J, with 22 bases between. The CDR3 loop is CASRSGWDGDRETQYF. The CDR3 DNA sequence: TGTGCCAGCAGGTCAGGTTGGGACGGCGACCGGGAGACCCAGTACTTC.

The chain has TRBV6-5 and TRBJ1-2; D gene ambiguous. Trimming removed 0 bases from V and 2 bases from J, with 10 bases in between. The germline gives CDR1 MNHEY, CDR2 SVGAGI. CDR3 length: 15 amino acids. The CDR3 DNA reads TGTGCCAGCAGTTACTCTTTGGTTAAGAACTATGGCTACACCTTC. Its protein is CASSYSLVKNYGYTF.

This clone was detected a few times. The chain uses TRBV5-1 and TRBJ2-2; D possibly corresponds to TRBD1 (6 bases). Trimming pared 2 bases from V and 0 bases from J, leaving 17 bases between. Germline CDR1 is SGHRS and CDR2 is YFSETQ. The CDR3 totals 18 residues. CDR3 nucleotides: TGCGCCAGCAGCTTCCCCGGACAGTTACAACCGAACACCGGGGAGCTGTTTTTT. Its protein product is CASSFPGQLQPNTGELFF.

This clone was picked up a small number of times. J is TRBJ1-2 and V is TRBV29-1, with D possibly TRBD1 on 5 matching bases. The germline CDR1 and CDR2 sequences are SQVTM and ANQGSEA. Trimming removed 7 bases at V and 8 bases at J, with 14 bases between. This CDR3 region has 11 residues. The CDR3 DNA reads TGCAGCGCCCAGGGCCCCCAGGGCTACACCTTC. Protein sequence: CSAQGPQGYTF.

This clone was picked up a small number of times. In DNA form, the CDR3 reads TGTGCCGTCCGGGACACCTCCTACGAGCAGTACTTC. It is translated as CAVRDTSYEQYF. The V call is TRBV30, the J call TRBJ2-7; D is perhaps TRBD1 (6 bases). The V and J ends lost 8 bases and 0 bases respectively, with 11 bases between them. Germline CDR1 GTSNPN, CDR2 SVGIG (reference sequence). The CDR3 loop spans 12 amino acids.

This chain uses TRBV5-6 with TRBJ2-4, with 10 bases lining up with TRBD1. The V gene's germline CDR1 is SGHDT and CDR2 YYEEEE. V lost 0 bases and J lost 6; bases outside the gene matches: 6. CDR3 length: 16 amino acids. The CDR3 DNA follows: TGTGCCAGCAGCTTGGAACGACAGGGGGCTACAAACATTCAGTACTTC. It is translated as CASSLERQGATNIQYF. The full variable domain, rest sourced from reference TRBV5-6 and TRBJ2-4, is DAGVTQSPTHLIKTRGQQVTLRCSPKSGHDTVSWYQQALGQGPQFIFQYYEEEERQRGNFPDRFSGHQFPNYSSELNVNALLLGDSALYLCASSLERQGATNIQYFGAGTRLSVL.

This clone was found a few times. The V and J genes are TRBV30 and TRBJ1-2, with 9 bases matching TRBD1. With V trimmed by 0 bases and J by 7 bases, 9 bases remained unmatched. This CDR3 spans 15 amino acids. CDR1 is GTSNPN, CDR2 SVGIG, per germline (reference sequence). CDR3 sequence: CAWSVLTGGRSGYTF. In DNA form, the CDR3 reads TGTGCCTGGAGTGTCCTGACAGGGGGTCGATCTGGCTACACCTTC.

This clone was picked up a small number of times. The gene calls are TRBV12-5 and TRBJ2-3; D uncertain. The length of the CDR3 is 15 residues. Germline CDR1 reads LGHNT; CDR2 reads FRNRAP. V dropped 6 bases and J dropped 2 bases, with 15 bases sitting between them. The CDR3 protein is CASGRQRGSTDTQYF. For the CDR3, the DNA is TGTGCTAGTGGCCGGCAGCGCGGATCCACAGATACGCAGTATTTT.

This chain uses TRBV28 with TRBJ1-5, with D unresolved. The CDR3 runs 11 residues. The V gene's germline CDR1 is MDHEN and CDR2 SYDVKM. Trimming removed 5 bases from V and 11 bases from J, with 10 bases in between. CDR3 loop: CASSGSLAQHF. CDR3 nucleotide sequence: TGTGCCAGCAGTGGATCCTTGGCCCAGCATTTT.

The chain combines TRBV30 with TRBJ2-7; 11 bases are shared with TRBD1. There are 12 residues in the CDR3. V shed 3 bases, J shed 5 bases, and the junction held 0 bases outside the gene matches. Germline V CDR1 and CDR2: GTSNPN, SVGIG (reference sequence). The CDR3 DNA reads as TGTGCCTGGAGGGGACAGGGGGACGAGCAGTACTTC. The encoded protein is CAWRGQGDEQYF.

The V gene is TRBV30, the J gene TRBJ1-5; 8 bases match TRBD1. This CDR3 region has 15 residues. Germline V gene lookup returns CDR1 GTSNPN and CDR2 SVGIG (reference sequence). Trimming took 2 bases from V and 7 from J; bases not matched to a gene: 10. In nucleotides, the CDR3 is TGTGCCTGGAGTCCCGGGACAGGAGAGTTCCAGCCCCAGCATTTT. It codes for CAWSPGTGEFQPQHF.